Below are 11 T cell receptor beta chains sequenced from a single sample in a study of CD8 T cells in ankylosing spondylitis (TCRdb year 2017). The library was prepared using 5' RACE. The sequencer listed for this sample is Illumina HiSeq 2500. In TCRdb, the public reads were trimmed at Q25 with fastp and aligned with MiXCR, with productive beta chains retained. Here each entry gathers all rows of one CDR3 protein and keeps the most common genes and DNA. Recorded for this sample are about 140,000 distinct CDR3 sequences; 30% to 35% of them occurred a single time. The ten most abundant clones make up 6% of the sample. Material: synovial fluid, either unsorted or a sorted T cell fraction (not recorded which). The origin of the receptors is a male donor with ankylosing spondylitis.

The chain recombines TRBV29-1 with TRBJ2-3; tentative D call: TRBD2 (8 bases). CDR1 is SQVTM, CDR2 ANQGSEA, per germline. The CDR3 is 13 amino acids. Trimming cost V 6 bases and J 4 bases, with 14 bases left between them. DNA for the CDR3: TGCAGCGTGGGGACAGCGGGGGCAGATACGCAGTATTTT. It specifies CSVGTAGADTQYF.

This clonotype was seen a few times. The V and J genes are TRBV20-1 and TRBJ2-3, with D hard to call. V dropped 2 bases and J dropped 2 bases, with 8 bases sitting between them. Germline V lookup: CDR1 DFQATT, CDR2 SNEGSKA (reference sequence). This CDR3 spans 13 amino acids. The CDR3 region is CSARPEYTDTQYF. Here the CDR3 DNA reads TGCAGTGCTAGACCTGAATACACAGATACGCAGTATTTT.

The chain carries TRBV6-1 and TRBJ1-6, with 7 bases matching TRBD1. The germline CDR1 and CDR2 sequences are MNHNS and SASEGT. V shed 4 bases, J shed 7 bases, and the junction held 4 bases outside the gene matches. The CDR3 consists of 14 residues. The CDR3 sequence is CASSAQGYNSPLHF. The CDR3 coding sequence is TGTGCCAGCAGTGCACAGGGGTACAATTCACCCCTCCACTTT.

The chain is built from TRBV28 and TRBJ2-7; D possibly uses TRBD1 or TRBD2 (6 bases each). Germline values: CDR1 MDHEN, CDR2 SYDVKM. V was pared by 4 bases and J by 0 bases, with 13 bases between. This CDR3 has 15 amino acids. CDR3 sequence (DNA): TGTGCCAGCAGTTCGCGGGACAAGCTCTCCTACGAGCAGTACTTC. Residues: CASSSRDKLSYEQYF.

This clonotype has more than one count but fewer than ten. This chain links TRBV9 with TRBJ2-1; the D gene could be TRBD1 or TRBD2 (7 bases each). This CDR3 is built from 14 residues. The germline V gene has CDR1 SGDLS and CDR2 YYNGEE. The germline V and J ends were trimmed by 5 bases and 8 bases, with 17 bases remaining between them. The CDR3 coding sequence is TGTGCCAGCAGAGCCTCCCCAGGGGGGGATGAGCAGTTCTTC. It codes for CASRASPGGDEQFF.

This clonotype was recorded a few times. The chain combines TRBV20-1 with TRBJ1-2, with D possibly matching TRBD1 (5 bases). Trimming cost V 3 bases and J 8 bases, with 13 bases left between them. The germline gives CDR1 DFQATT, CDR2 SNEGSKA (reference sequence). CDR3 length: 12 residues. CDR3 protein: CSASDRWLGYTF. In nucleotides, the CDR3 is TGCAGTGCTAGCGACAGATGGTTGGGCTACACCTTC.

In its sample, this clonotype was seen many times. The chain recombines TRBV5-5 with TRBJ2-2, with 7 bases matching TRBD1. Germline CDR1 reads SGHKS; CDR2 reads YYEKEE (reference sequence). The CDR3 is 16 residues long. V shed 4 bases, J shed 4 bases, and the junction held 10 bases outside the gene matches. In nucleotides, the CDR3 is TGTGCCAGCAGCCCCTTAGGACAGGTTAGCACCGGGGAGCTGTTTTTT. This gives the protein CASSPLGQVSTGELFF. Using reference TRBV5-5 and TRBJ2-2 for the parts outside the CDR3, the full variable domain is DAGVTQSPTHLIKTRGQQVTLRCSPISGHKSVSWYQQVLGQGPQFIFQYYEKEERGRGNFPDRFSARQFPNYSSELNVNALLLGDSALYLCASSPLGQVSTGELFFGEGSRLTVL.

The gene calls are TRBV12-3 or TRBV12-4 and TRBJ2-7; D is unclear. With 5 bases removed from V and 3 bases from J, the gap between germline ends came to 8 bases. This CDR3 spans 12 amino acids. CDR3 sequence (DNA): TGTGCCAGCAGTACAGATTACTACGAGCAGTACTTC. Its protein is CASSTDYYEQYF.

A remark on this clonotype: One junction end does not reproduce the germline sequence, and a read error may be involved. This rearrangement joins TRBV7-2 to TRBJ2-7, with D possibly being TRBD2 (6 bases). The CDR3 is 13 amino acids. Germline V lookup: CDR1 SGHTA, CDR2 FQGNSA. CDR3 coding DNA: TGTGCCAGCAGCTTAGCGTCGGACTACGGGCAGTACTTC. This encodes CASSLASDYGQYF. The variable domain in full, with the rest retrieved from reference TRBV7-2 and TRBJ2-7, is GAGVSQSPSNKVTEKGKDVELRCDPISGHTALYWYRQSLGQGLEFLIYFQGNSAPDKSGLPSDRFSAERTGGSVSTLTIQRTQQEDSAVYLCASSLASDYGQYFGPGTRLTVT.

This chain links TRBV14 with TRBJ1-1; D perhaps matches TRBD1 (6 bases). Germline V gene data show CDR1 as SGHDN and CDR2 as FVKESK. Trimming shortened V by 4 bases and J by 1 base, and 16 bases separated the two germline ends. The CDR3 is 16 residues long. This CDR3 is CASSPNRLGANTEAFF. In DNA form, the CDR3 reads TGTGCCAGCAGCCCAAACCGACTGGGGGCGAACACTGAAGCTTTCTTT.

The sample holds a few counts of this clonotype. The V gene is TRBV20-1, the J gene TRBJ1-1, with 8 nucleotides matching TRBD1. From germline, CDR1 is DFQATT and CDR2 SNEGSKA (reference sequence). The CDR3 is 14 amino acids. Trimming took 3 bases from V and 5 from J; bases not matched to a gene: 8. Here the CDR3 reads CSASDRGRGTEAFF. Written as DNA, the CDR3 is TGCAGTGCTAGCGACAGGGGCCGGGGGACTGAAGCTTTCTTT.